The subject of this entry is one T cell receptor beta chain. V was cut by 0 bases and J by 4 bases, with 11 bases left in between. The CDR3 sequence is 14 residues long. Germline V gene sequence: CDR1 SGHDT, CDR2 YYEEEE. This specimen belongs to a study of blood T cell repertoires in COVID-19. The overall study: Acute-phase and convalescent COVID-19 samples originated in the United States, Italy and Spain. PBMCs, B-cell-depleted T cells, or T cells were the source of the cDNA or gDNA that made up the material.

Patients from Seattle were sampled longitudinally, starting during active infection. How the authors handled the data: Reference gene primer amplification gave nucleated cell count estimates. Clones were read by immunoSEQ multiplex PCR, and TCRdb kept only the in-frame ones, dropping some. The V and J calls and clone size come from that table; D and trimming were worked out from the DNA. The table lists some 24,000 clones, 70% to 90% of them singletons. This sequence joins TRBV5-6 and TRBJ2-7; tentative D call: TRBD2 (6 bases). This TCR derives from a man aged 65 to 79 with COVID-19, enrolled during active disease. Specimen: peripheral blood. CDR3 region: CASSLDGSGYEQYF. The CDR3, as DNA: TGTGCCAGCAGCTTGGACGGGAGCGGGTACGAGCAGTACTTC.